This T cell receptor beta chain was sequenced in a study of Graves' ophthalmopathy and Graves' hyperthyroidism (dated by TCRdb to the late 2010s). For the wider study: Hyperthyroidism was defined as stable when no progression to ophthalmopathy occurred within 18 months of follow-up. TCR beta repertoire signatures were used to distinguish Graves' ophthalmopathy from Graves' hyperthyroidism and to predict progression to ophthalmopathy. In total, 135 blood samples were TCR-sequenced: around 42 ophthalmopathy, under 80 hyperthyroidism and around 17 hyperthyroidism-to-ophthalmopathy patients. A discovery set of more than 90 patients (43 ophthalmopathy, around 57 stable hyperthyroidism) was enrolled to explore V-J signatures distinguishing ophthalmopathy from hyperthyroidism. For independent validation, a separate cohort was made up of 18 hyperthyroidism patients plus 17 patients who later progressed from hyperthyroidism to ophthalmopathy. In over 5 hyperthyroidism patients, the T-cell repertoire of thyroid tissue was compared with the T-cell repertoire of blood. Once sampling was done, hyperthyroidism patients were given methimazole at a starting dose of 30 mg daily, while ophthalmopathy patients were given high-dose intravenous methylprednisolone.

This clonotype was seen repeatedly, ten times or more. The target of this receptor is not known. Per-base qualities were not stored, and no clone one base away is much larger. TCR beta CDR3 regions were amplified from RNA transcripts for repertoire sequencing. A first-round RT-PCR used HTBI primers with the Qiagen OneStep RT-PCR kit, followed by a second-round multiplex PCR, size selection and purification. Sequencing of the libraries was carried out on an Illumina HiSeq2000 in paired-end mode with 100 bp reads. The study's processing was this. SOAPnuke was used for read processing, and reads with adapters, uncalled bases, a mean Phred below 15, or no exact constant-primer or identifier match were discarded. COPE v1.2.5 was used to merge high-quality paired reads. Each unique nucleotide sequence was treated as a clonotype, and MiTCR v1.1 was used to align the clonotypes to the IMGT TRB V, D and J references. The analysis was limited to V-J combinations with a frequency above 0.0001, which together covered roughly 99% of repertoires. A TCR clonal expansion and chaos score per V-J combination was defined as the ratio of F50 clonal expansion to chaos observed in the TCRdist matrix. Welch's t-statistics and random forest were used to reduce features to approximately 13 V-J combinations, which were fed into a naive Bayes classifier. Thyroid-blood repertoire similarity was quantified with the Morisita-Horn index. TCRdb redid the processing of the public reads, applying fastp at Q25 and MiXCR, and retained in-frame beta chains. Rows are combined by CDR3 protein, so each entry shows the most common genes and DNA. TCRdb's processing, not the study's, gives the V and J calls here. The sample yields roughly 1.1 million distinct CDR3 sequences; 35% to 40% were counted once. The ten largest clones represent around 10% of the sample.

There are 15 amino acids in the CDR3, from cysteine to phenylalanine inclusive. CDR3 DNA only is kept here, 45 bases in frame from base 1. V loses 6 bases at its end and J loses 6 bases; junction bases beyond the gene matches: 9. CDR1 and CDR2 are drawn from the germline V gene: SNHLY, FYNNEI. Hyperthyroidism patients were newly diagnosed, with disease duration under 2 months, and aged 18 to 65 years. Anyone with other autoimmune diseases, uncontrolled infections, pregnancy or lactation was excluded from the study. Clinical symptoms, serum thyroxine, TRAb, thyroid ultrasound and orbital computed tomography were used for diagnosis. Trizol reagent was used to extract the total RNA, and its quality was then checked on an Agilent 2100 Bioanalyzer. Broad study findings and their caveats: No statistical method was used to predetermine the sample size, and group allocation was not hidden from the investigators. In cross-validation, the 13-signature model distinguished ophthalmopathy from stable hyperthyroidism with less than 90% sensitivity and over 81% specificity, while in the test set the corresponding values were roughly 80% and 75%. In validation, the model predicted ophthalmopathy progression with over 60% sensitivity and approximately 78% specificity; roughly eleven predicted patients were CT-confirmed with GO in a median of around 6.5 months. Most expanded thyroid clonotypes with a frequency above 0.001 also appeared in blood, which suggests that blood repertoires may reflect the immune response in the thyroid.

The sequencing input was peripheral blood or thyroid tissue (not recorded which). This receptor was identified in an adult man with Graves' hyperthyroidism. The chain uses TRBV2 and TRBJ2-7, and 12 junctional nucleotides match TRBD1. The CDR3 region: CASRVTGTGGTEQYF. The nucleotide sequence is TGTGCCAGCAGGGTAACCGGGACAGGGGGCACCGAGCAGTACTTC.